This TCR beta chain was obtained from a study of regulatory dendritic cells for organ transplantation. Findings and limits, study-wide: Memory CD8+ clonal expansion seemed more limited with regulatory than mature dendritic cells. The authors noted considerable between-person heterogeneity in alloreactive memory CD8+ cells.

V gave up 3 bases and J gave up 3 bases, with 11 bases separating them. CDR1 is MDHEN, CDR2 SYDVKM, per germline. This CDR3 region has 14 residues. As concerns this clone: Its antigen is unknown.

The repertoire was sequenced with immunoSEQ multiplex PCR; TCRdb's copy has only in-frame clones and lacks some. The sample shows 12,000 or so clones, around 65% of them seen only once. Source material: memory CD8+ T cells from blood. Subset specified: CD45RO+ memory T cells. The chain carries TRBV28 and TRBJ1-2; D remains unclear. This clonotype was sampled from a human donor in good health. In DNA, the CDR3 is TGTGCCAGCAGTTTTTTTCGGCAGTACTATGGCTACACCTTC. Translated: CASSFFRQYYGYTF.